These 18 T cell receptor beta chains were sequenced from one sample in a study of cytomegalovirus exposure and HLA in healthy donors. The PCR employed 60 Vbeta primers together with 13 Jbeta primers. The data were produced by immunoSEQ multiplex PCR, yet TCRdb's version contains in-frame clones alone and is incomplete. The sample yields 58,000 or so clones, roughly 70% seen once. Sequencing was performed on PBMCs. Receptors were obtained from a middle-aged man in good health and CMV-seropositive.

CDR3 coding DNA: TGTGCCAGTAGTCCTGGCGGCAGTGTTAATTCACCCCTCCACTTT. Its protein product is CASSPGGSVNSPLHF. The genes are TRBV19 and TRBJ1-6, with D unresolved. Trimming cost V 5 bases and J 6 bases, with 14 bases left between them. The CDR3 extends over 15 amino acids. In germline, CDR1 is LNHDA, CDR2 SQIVND (reference sequence). The whole variable domain, filled in from reference TRBV19 and TRBJ1-6, reads DGGITQSPKYLFRKEGQNVTLSCEQNLNHDAMYWYRQDPGQGLRLIYYSQIVNDFQKGDIAEGYSVSREKKESFPLTVTSAQKNPTAFYLCASSPGGSVNSPLHFGNGTRLTVT.

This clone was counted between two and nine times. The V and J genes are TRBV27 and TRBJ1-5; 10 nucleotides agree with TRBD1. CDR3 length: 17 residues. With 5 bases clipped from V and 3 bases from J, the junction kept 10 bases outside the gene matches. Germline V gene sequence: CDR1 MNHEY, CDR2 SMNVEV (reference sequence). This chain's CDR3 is CASSPWGGTGANQPQHF. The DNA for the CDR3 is TGTGCCAGCAGTCCATGGGGGGGGACAGGGGCCAATCAGCCCCAGCATTTT.

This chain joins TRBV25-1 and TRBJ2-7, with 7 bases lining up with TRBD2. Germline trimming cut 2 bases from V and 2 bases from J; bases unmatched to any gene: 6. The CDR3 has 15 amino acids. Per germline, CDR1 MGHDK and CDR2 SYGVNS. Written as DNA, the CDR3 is TGTGCCAGCAGTGAAGGGGGGGGTTCCACCTACGAGCAGTACTTC. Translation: CASSEGGGSTYEQYF.

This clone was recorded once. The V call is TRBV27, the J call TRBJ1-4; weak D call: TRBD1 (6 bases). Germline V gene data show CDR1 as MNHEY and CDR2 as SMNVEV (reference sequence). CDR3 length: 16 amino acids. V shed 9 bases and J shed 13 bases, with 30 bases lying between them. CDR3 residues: CASSTGVGVLAGGLFF. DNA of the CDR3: TGTGCCAGTTCGACAGGCGTCGGTGTGCTGGCGGGGGGACTGTTTTTT.

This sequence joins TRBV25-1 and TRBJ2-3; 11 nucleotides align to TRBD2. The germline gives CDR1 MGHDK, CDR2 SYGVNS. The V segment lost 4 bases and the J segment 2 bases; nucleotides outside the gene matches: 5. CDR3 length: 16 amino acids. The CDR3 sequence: CASSGGTSGHTDTQYF. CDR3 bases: TGTGCCAGCAGTGGGGGGACTAGCGGCCACACAGATACGCAGTATTTT.

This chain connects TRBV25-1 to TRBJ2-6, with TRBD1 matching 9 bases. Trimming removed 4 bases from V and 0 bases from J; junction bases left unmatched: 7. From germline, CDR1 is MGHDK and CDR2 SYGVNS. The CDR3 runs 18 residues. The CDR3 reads CASSGPGQGNSGANVLTF. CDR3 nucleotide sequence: TGTGCCAGCAGTGGACCGGGACAGGGAAACTCTGGGGCCAACGTCCTGACTTTC. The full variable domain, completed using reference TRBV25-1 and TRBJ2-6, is EADIYQTPRYLVIGTGKKITLECSQTMGHDKMYWYQQDPGMELHLIHYSYGVNSTEKGDLSSESTVSRIRTEHFPLTLESARPSHTSQYLCASSGPGQGNSGANVLTFGAGSRLTVL.

The CDR3 protein is CASSLESGTQYF. CDR3 bases: TGTGCCAGCAGCTTAGAATCGGGTACGCAGTATTTT. The chain carries TRBV7-7 and TRBJ2-3; no firm D call. Germline values: CDR1 SSHAT, CDR2 FNYEAQ (reference sequence). The CDR3 covers 12 residues. V gave up 1 base and J gave up 8 bases, with 7 bases separating them.

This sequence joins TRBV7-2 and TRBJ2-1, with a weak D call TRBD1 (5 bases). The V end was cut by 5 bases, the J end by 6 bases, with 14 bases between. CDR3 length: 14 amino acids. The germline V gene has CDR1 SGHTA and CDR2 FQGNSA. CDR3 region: CASSPLRGLNEQFF. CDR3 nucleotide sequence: TGTGCCAGCAGCCCCCTTAGGGGCCTCAATGAGCAGTTCTTC.

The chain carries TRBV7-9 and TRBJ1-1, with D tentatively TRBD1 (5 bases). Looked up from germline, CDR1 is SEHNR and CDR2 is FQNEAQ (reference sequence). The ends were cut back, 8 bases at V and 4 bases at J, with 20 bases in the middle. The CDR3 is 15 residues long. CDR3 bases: TGTGCCAGCTATGAGGGACCCGACGGGGGCACTGAAGCTTTCTTT. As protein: CASYEGPDGGTEAFF. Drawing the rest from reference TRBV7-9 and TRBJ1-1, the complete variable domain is DTGVSQNPRHKITKRGQNVTFRCDPISEHNRLYWYRQTLGQGPEFLTYFQNEAQLEKSRLLSDRFSAERPKGSFSTLEIQRTEQGDSAMYLCASYEGPDGGTEAFFGQGTRLTVV.

CDR3 coding DNA: TGTGCCAGCAGGGAGATGGAAAACATTCAGTACTTC. It encodes CASREMENIQYF. The chain has TRBV6-1 and TRBJ2-4; D is unclear. V lost 6 bases and J 5 bases, leaving 8 bases between the germline ends. The CDR3 loop spans 12 amino acids. CDR1 and CDR2 from the germline V gene are MNHNS and SASEGT.

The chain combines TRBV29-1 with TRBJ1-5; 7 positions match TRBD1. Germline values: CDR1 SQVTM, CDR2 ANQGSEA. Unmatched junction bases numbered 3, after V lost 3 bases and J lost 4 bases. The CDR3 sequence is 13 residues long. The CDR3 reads CSVEEDRNQPQHF. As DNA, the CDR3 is TGCAGCGTTGAGGAGGACAGGAATCAGCCCCAGCATTTT.

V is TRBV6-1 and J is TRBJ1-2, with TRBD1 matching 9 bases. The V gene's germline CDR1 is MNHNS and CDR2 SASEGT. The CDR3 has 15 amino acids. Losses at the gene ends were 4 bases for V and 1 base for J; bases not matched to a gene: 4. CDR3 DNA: TGTGCCAGCAGTGTGGACAGGGGAGTTAACTATGGCTACACCTTC. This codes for CASSVDRGVNYGYTF.

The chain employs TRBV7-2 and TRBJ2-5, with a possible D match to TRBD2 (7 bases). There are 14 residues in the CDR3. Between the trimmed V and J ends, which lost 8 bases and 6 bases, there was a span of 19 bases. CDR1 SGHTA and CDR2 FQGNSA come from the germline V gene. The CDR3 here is CASRWRGQQKTQYF. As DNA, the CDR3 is TGTGCCAGCCGATGGCGGGGGCAACAAAAGACCCAGTACTTC. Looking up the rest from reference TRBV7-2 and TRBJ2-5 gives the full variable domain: GAGVSQSPSNKVTEKGKDVELRCDPISGHTALYWYRQSLGQGLEFLIYFQGNSAPDKSGLPSDRFSAERTGGSVSTLTIQRTQQEDSAVYLCASRWRGQQKTQYFGPGTRLLVL.

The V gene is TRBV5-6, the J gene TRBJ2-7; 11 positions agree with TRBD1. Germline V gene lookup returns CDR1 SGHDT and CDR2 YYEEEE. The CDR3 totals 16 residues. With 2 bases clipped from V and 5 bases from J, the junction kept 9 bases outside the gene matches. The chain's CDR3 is CASSLLRGTGGNEQYF. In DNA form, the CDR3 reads TGTGCCAGCAGCTTACTGCGGGGGACAGGGGGGAACGAGCAGTACTTC.

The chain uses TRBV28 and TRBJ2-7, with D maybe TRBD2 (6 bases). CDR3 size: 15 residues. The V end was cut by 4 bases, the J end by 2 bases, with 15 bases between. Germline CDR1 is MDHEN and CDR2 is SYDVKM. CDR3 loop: CASSSFGGKAYEQYF. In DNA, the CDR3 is TGTGCCAGCAGTTCATTTGGCGGGAAAGCCTACGAGCAGTACTTC.

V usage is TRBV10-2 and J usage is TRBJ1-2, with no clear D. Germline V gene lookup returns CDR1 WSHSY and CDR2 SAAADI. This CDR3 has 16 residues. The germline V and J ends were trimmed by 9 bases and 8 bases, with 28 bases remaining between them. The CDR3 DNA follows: TGCGCCAGTTCTGAGGTGGGAGACATTACACCTCTGGGCTACACCTTC. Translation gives CASSEVGDITPLGYTF.

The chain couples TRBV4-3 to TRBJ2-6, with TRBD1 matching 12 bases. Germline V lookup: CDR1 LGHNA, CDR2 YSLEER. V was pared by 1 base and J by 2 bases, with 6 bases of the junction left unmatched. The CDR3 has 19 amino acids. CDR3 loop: CASSQVPGQGATGANVLTF. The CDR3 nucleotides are TGCGCCAGCAGCCAAGTTCCGGGACAGGGGGCGACTGGGGCCAACGTCCTGACTTTC.

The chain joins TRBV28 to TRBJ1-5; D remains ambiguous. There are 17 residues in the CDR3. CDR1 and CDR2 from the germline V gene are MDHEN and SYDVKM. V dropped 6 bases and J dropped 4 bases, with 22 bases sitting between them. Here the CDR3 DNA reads TGTGCCAGCAGGCCCGCCGGAGGGAAGATAAGGAATCAGCCCCAGCATTTT. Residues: CASRPAGGKIRNQPQHF. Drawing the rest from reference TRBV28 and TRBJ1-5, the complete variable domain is DVKVTQSSRYLVKRTGEKVFLECVQDMDHENMFWYRQDPGLGLRLIYFSYDVKMKEKGDIPEGYSVSREKKERFSLILESASTNQTSMYLCASRPAGGKIRNQPQHFGDGTRLSIL.